This passage covers 10 T cell receptor beta chains from one sample sequenced in a study of blood T cell repertoires in COVID-19. Sequenced by immunoSEQ multiplex PCR; TCRdb stores in-frame clones only, minus some. The repertoire holds a few hundred thousand clones, with 91% as singletons. The sample was PBMCs or T cells enriched from blood (not recorded which). These receptors were obtained from a human donor in a cohort exposed to, infected with or recovered from COVID-19 (not recorded which). The donor label of this sample is uncertain.

This CDR3 is CASRQGELRGYTF. The CDR3 DNA sequence: TGTGCCAGCAGACAGGGAGAGTTGCGGGGCTACACCTTC. The chain uses TRBV27 and TRBJ1-2, with D possibly TRBD1 on 6 matching bases. V lost 6 bases, J lost 8 bases, and 16 bases lay in between. The CDR3 length is 13 residues. The germline V gene encodes CDR1 MNHEY and CDR2 SMNVEV (reference sequence).

The J gene is TRBJ1-1, the V gene TRBV30, with 10 bases aligning to TRBD1. The ends lost 6 bases at V and 10 bases at J; junction bases unmatched: 17. This CDR3 has 15 residues. Per the germline V gene, CDR1 is GTSNPN and CDR2 is SVGIG (reference sequence). For the CDR3, the DNA is TGTGCCTGTGAAGCCGGGACAGGGGAACGTGGTCGAGCTTTCTTT. It yields the protein CACEAGTGERGRAFF.

This clone was recorded only once. V usage is TRBV9 and J usage is TRBJ2-7, with unresolved D. Germline values: CDR1 SGDLS, CDR2 YYNGEE. This CDR3 has 15 amino acids. Deletions cut 0 bases from V and 0 bases from J, with 10 bases between. The CDR3 nucleotides read TGTGCCAGCAGCGTAGGGCTCCCCGCCTCCTACGAGCAGTACTTC. Protein product: CASSVGLPASYEQYF.

This rearrangement joins TRBV9 to TRBJ1-1; no firm D call. V shed 2 bases and J shed 2 bases, with 10 bases lying between them. From germline, CDR1 is SGDLS and CDR2 YYNGEE. The CDR3 has 14 amino acids. The CDR3 DNA reads as TGTGCCAGCAGCGTCGGAGGAGTAAACACTGAAGCTTTCTTT. Translated, it gives CASSVGGVNTEAFF.

This sequence joins TRBV29-1 and TRBJ1-4; 8 bases match TRBD1. This CDR3 has 13 residues. The germline gives CDR1 SQVTM, CDR2 ANQGSEA. V was pared by 2 bases and J by 7 bases, with 3 bases of the junction left unmatched. The CDR3 DNA reads as TGCAGCGTTGAAAGCACAGGGGGTGAAAAACTGTTTTTT. This gives the protein CSVESTGGEKLFF.

The chain uses TRBV15 and TRBJ1-2, with D hard to call. Looked up from germline, CDR1 is LNHNV and CDR2 is YYDKDF (reference sequence). V was clipped by 0 bases and J by 7 bases, with 12 bases between them. This CDR3 comprises 14 residues. CDR3 sequence (DNA): TGTGCCACCAGCAGAGATCGTTCGGGGTTTGGCTACACCTTC. Translation gives CATSRDRSGFGYTF.

This chain links TRBV7-2 with TRBJ2-3; 7 bases align to TRBD2. Germline V lookup: CDR1 SGHTA, CDR2 FQGNSA. The CDR3 spans 15 residues. Trimming took 5 bases from V and 5 from J; bases not matched to a gene: 10. The CDR3, as DNA: TGTGCCAGCAGCGGTCAGGGAGGGAGTGGAGATACGCAGTATTTT. This gives the protein CASSGQGGSGDTQYF. Full variable domain (missing parts from reference TRBV7-2 and TRBJ2-3): GAGVSQSPSNKVTEKGKDVELRCDPISGHTALYWYRQSLGQGLEFLIYFQGNSAPDKSGLPSDRFSAERTGGSVSTLTIQRTQQEDSAVYLCASSGQGGSGDTQYFGPGTRLTVL.

The gene calls are TRBV20-1 and TRBJ2-2; no firm D call. Germline V gives CDR1 DFQATT, CDR2 SNEGSKA (reference sequence). V gave up 5 bases and J gave up 6 bases, with 7 bases separating them. The CDR3 runs 11 residues. The DNA for the CDR3 is TGCAGTGCTCACAAAGCCGGGGAGCTGTTTTTT. It translates to CSAHKAGELFF.

This sequence joins TRBV28 and TRBJ1-2, with TRBD1 identical over 7 bases. The CDR3 is 18 residues long. V dropped 2 bases and J dropped 4; count of bases not matched to a gene: 16. CDR1 and CDR2 (germline): MDHEN, SYDVKM. CDR3 region: CASSLVLGGEGAAYGYTF. The DNA for the CDR3 is TGTGCCAGCAGTTTAGTCCTGGGAGGTGAGGGGGCAGCCTATGGCTACACCTTC.

The chain recombines TRBV3-1 (or the pseudogene TRBV3-2) with TRBJ2-1; TRBD2 aligns across 14 bases. Germline CDR1 reads LGHDT; CDR2 reads YNNKEL (reference sequence). The CDR3 runs 15 residues. V dropped 3 bases and J dropped 8; count of bases not matched to a gene: 3. The CDR3 DNA reads as TGTGCCAGCAGCCACCGACTAGCGGGGGGGGATGAGCAGTTCTTC. It yields the protein CASSHRLAGGDEQFF.